Each of the 26 T cell receptor beta chains below was sequenced from the same sample in a study of T cell responses to AZD1222 COVID-19 vaccine. Profiled with immunoSEQ multiplex PCR; TCRdb holds only in-frame clones, not every one. This table holds 85,000 to 130,000 clones, around 87% found once. The material was peripheral blood, obtained on day 0 of AZD1222 vaccination. These receptor sequences come from an adult in good health.

The chain has TRBV7-9 and TRBJ1-6, with D possibly TRBD1 on 6 matching bases. Germline V gives CDR1 SEHNR, CDR2 FQNEAQ (reference sequence). The CDR3 runs to 15 residues. With 4 bases removed from V and 8 bases from J, the gap between germline ends came to 15 bases. Here the CDR3 DNA reads TGTGCCAGCAGCTACACAATACAGGGTTATTCACCCCTCCACTTT. It yields the protein CASSYTIQGYSPLHF.

This clone was counted once. This chain joins TRBV12-3 or TRBV12-4 and TRBJ1-4; no clear D gene. There are 12 residues in the CDR3. The V end was cut by 1 base, the J end by 5 bases, with 2 bases between. CDR3 residues: CASSLGNEKLFF. The DNA of the CDR3 is TGTGCCAGCAGTTTAGGAAATGAAAAACTGTTTTTT.

This chain connects TRBV28 to TRBJ2-4; possibly TRBD1 or TRBD2 for D (5 bases each). CDR1 is MDHEN, CDR2 SYDVKM, per germline. The V gene lost 3 bases and the J gene lost 6 bases, with 15 bases spanning the gap. The CDR3 loop spans 15 amino acids. In nucleotides, the CDR3 is TGTGCCAGCAGTTTTTCAGAGGGGTTCGGAAACATTCAGTACTTC. Translation: CASSFSEGFGNIQYF.

The chain joins TRBV6-1 to TRBJ2-1, with 8 bases identical to TRBD1. Germline CDR1 and CDR2: MNHNS and SASEGT. With 3 bases clipped from V and 7 bases from J, the junction kept 8 bases outside the gene matches. The CDR3 extends over 15 amino acids. The chain's CDR3 is CASSEMGQVLNEQFF. In DNA, the CDR3 is TGTGCCAGCAGTGAGATGGGACAGGTGTTAAATGAGCAGTTCTTC.

In its sample, this clone was seen a few times. This rearrangement joins TRBV12-3 or TRBV12-4 to TRBJ1-1, with 7 bases identical to TRBD1. V trimming: 6 bases; J trimming: 7 bases; junction bases outside the gene matches: 8. The CDR3 sequence is 13 residues long. This chain's CDR3 is CASSQVRDSEAFF. CDR3 sequence (DNA): TGTGCCAGCAGCCAAGTTAGGGACAGTGAAGCTTTCTTT.

This clone was seen only a few times. The rearrangement joins TRBV18 to TRBJ2-1; D uncertain. Germline CDR1 is KGHSH and CDR2 is LQKENI. This CDR3 spans 12 amino acids. Trimming took 0 bases from V and 7 from J, leaving 4 bases between them. CDR3 protein: CASSPPLNEQFF. Here the CDR3 DNA reads TGTGCCAGCTCACCACCGCTTAATGAGCAGTTCTTC.

The V and J genes are TRBV5-8 and TRBJ2-4; tentative D call: TRBD1 (6 bases). Trimming left V 0 bases short and J 5 bases short, with 9 bases between. Germline CDR1 is SGHTS and CDR2 is YDEGEE. There are 14 residues in the CDR3. Here the CDR3 reads CASSLGNRENIQYF. The CDR3 DNA follows: TGTGCCAGCAGCTTGGGAAACAGGGAAAACATTCAGTACTTC.

The chain links TRBV2 to TRBJ1-2; the match to TRBD1 covers 10 bases. This CDR3 is 15 amino acids long. The V gene end was trimmed by 5 bases and the J gene end by 5 bases; junction bases not matched to a gene: 8. Germline lookup yields CDR1 SNHLY and CDR2 FYNNEI. The CDR3 reads CASSSRQGASYGYTF. CDR3 in DNA: TGTGCCAGCAGTTCTAGACAGGGGGCCTCGTATGGCTACACCTTC.

This chain links TRBV7-9 with TRBJ1-4, with 7 bases fitting TRBD1. Germline V gives CDR1 SEHNR, CDR2 FQNEAQ (reference sequence). Unmatched junction bases numbered 17, after V lost 5 bases and J lost 8 bases. This CDR3 has 17 residues. CDR3 bases: TGTGCCAGCAGCCACGCACTAAGGAGCAGGGGGTACGAAAAACTGTTTTTT. It encodes CASSHALRSRGYEKLFF.

The gene calls are TRBV5-4 and TRBJ1-4; weak D call: TRBD1 (5 bases). V lost 2 bases and J lost 5, with 10 bases in between. The V gene's germline CDR1 is SGHNT and CDR2 YYREEE (reference sequence). The CDR3 runs 14 residues. The CDR3 spells CASSFGTENEKLFF. The CDR3 DNA follows: TGTGCCAGCAGCTTTGGGACCGAGAATGAAAAACTGTTTTTT.

The chain combines TRBV7-9 with TRBJ2-7; tentative D call: TRBD2 (8 bases). CDR3 length equals 17 residues. Germline V gene data show CDR1 as SEHNR and CDR2 as FQNEAQ (reference sequence). V was clipped by 0 bases and J by 3 bases, with 18 bases between them. The CDR3 region has the DNA TGTGCCAGCAGCTTAGCCTGGGCACAGGGGACTAGCTACGAGCAGTACTTC. This gives the protein CASSLAWAQGTSYEQYF.

The chain couples TRBV29-1 to TRBJ2-3, with D tentatively TRBD1 (5 bases). Trimming left V 5 bases short and J 0 bases short, with 12 bases between. The V gene's germline CDR1 is SQVTM and CDR2 ANQGSEA. The CDR3 spans 14 residues. CDR3 amino acids: CSVLQDRSTDTQYF. CDR3 in DNA: TGCAGCGTTCTCCAAGACAGAAGCACAGATACGCAGTATTTT.

This rearrangement joins TRBV6-7 to TRBJ1-6; D uncertain. TRBV6-7 carries the ORF label, with uncertain function. The CDR3 spans 12 residues. V lost 5 bases to trimming and J lost 11 bases, with 10 bases between them. The CDR3 here is CASSRLNPPLHF. CDR3 bases: TGTGCCAGCAGTCGCCTCAACCCACCCCTCCACTTT.

The rearrangement uses TRBV29-1 and TRBJ1-2; TRBD1 agrees at 8 bases. Trimming cost V 6 bases and J 0 bases; bases outside gene matches: 3. Germline CDR1 SQVTM, CDR2 ANQGSEA. The CDR3 is made up of 13 amino acids. CDR3 sequence: CSVTGVANYGYTF. The CDR3 region has the DNA TGCAGCGTGACAGGGGTAGCTAACTATGGCTACACCTTC. Supplemented by reference TRBV29-1 and TRBJ1-2, the full variable domain reads SAVISQKPSRDICQRGTSLTIQCQVDSQVTMMFWYRQQPGQSLTLIATANQGSEATYESGFVIDKFPISRPNLTFSTLTVSNMSPEDSSIYLCSVTGVANYGYTFGSGTRLTVV.

The chain carries TRBV6-4 and TRBJ2-1; 8 nucleotides line up with TRBD1. Germline V gene data show CDR1 as MRHNA and CDR2 as SNTAGT. The CDR3 extends over 15 amino acids. Trimming took 4 bases from V and 6 from J; bases not matched to a gene: 8. The CDR3 sequence is CASSAPGTGLNEQFF. CDR3 sequence (DNA): TGTGCCAGCAGTGCCCCCGGGACAGGCCTCAATGAGCAGTTCTTC.

The V gene is TRBV12-5, the J gene TRBJ2-1; TRBD2 aligns across 8 bases. This CDR3 region has 16 residues. The V gene end was trimmed by 3 bases and the J gene end by 2 bases; junction bases not matched to a gene: 6. Germline loops: CDR1 LGHNT, CDR2 FRNRAP. DNA of the CDR3: TGTGCTAGTGGTTTTTGGACTAGCCAAACCTACAATGAGCAGTTCTTC. This translates into CASGFWTSQTYNEQFF.

This chain joins TRBV9 and TRBJ1-1, with no clear D. V shed 2 bases and J shed 0 bases, with 8 bases lying between them. This CDR3 contains 14 residues. Germline V lookup: CDR1 SGDLS, CDR2 YYNGEE. For the CDR3, the DNA is TGTGCCAGCAGCGTTCTGGACTTGAACACTGAAGCTTTCTTT. It translates to CASSVLDLNTEAFF. Full variable domain (remainder filled in from reference TRBV9 and TRBJ1-1): DSGVTQTPKHLITATGQRVTLRCSPRSGDLSVYWYQQSLDQGLQFLIQYYNGEERAKGNILERFSAQQFPDLHSELNLSSLELGDSALYFCASSVLDLNTEAFFGQGTRLTVV.

CDR3: CASSLGGSGGTYNEQFF. The CDR3, as DNA: TGTGCCAGCAGCTTAGGGGGCAGCGGGGGGACGTACAATGAGCAGTTCTTC. The V call is TRBV7-2, the J call TRBJ2-1; TRBD2 matches 9 bases. CDR1 and CDR2 from the germline V gene are SGHTA and FQGNSA. V was clipped by 1 base and J by 4 bases; unmatched bases: 8. The CDR3 contains 17 residues. Filled out from reference TRBV7-2 and TRBJ2-1, the complete variable domain reads GAGVSQSPSNKVTEKGKDVELRCDPISGHTALYWYRQSLGQGLEFLIYFQGNSAPDKSGLPSDRFSAERTGGSVSTLTIQRTQQEDSAVYLCASSLGGSGGTYNEQFFGPGTRLTVL.

This chain links TRBV24-1 with TRBJ1-2; possible D gene TRBD1, 6 bases. Germline V lookup: CDR1 KGHDR, CDR2 SFDVKD. The CDR3 covers 15 residues. V gave up 5 bases and J gave up 1 base, with 13 bases separating them. CDR3 amino acids: CATSGRDTINYGYTF. The DNA for the CDR3 is TGTGCCACCAGTGGCCGGGACACAATTAACTATGGCTACACCTTC.

The rearrangement joins TRBV27 to TRBJ1-6; possible D gene TRBD1, 6 bases. V was cut by 10 bases and J by 8 bases, with 24 bases left in between. The CDR3 covers 16 residues. Germline V gene sequence: CDR1 MNHEY, CDR2 SMNVEV (reference sequence). Written as DNA, the CDR3 is TGTGCCACCCCGAGGAGACCGGGACATTCGGATTCACCCCTCCACTTT. It yields the protein CATPRRPGHSDSPLHF.

The V call is TRBV2, the J call TRBJ2-7; no definite D call. The germline gives CDR1 SNHLY, CDR2 FYNNEI. The V end lost 5 bases, the J end lost 2 bases, and 10 bases lay between the germline ends. The CDR3 spans 13 residues. The CDR3 DNA sequence: TGTGCCAGCAGTCGCCTGACACCCTACGAGCAGTACTTC. It yields the protein CASSRLTPYEQYF. Variable domain in full (rest from reference TRBV2 and TRBJ2-7): EPEVTQTPSHQVTQMGQEVILRCVPISNHLYFYWYRQILGQKVEFLVSFYNNEISEKSEIFDDQFSVERPDGSNFTLKIRSTKLEDSAMYFCASSRLTPYEQYFGPGTRLTVT.

The V gene is TRBV11-2, the J gene TRBJ2-2, with 7 bases that match TRBD1. This CDR3 spans 15 amino acids. CDR1 and CDR2 (germline): SGHAT, FQNNGV. The trim removed 1 base at V and 4 bases at J, leaving 3 bases unmatched. In DNA form, the CDR3 reads TGTGCCAGCAGCTTAGTCCCAGGGGGCACCGGGGAGCTGTTTTTT. As protein: CASSLVPGGTGELFF.

V usage is TRBV9 and J usage is TRBJ2-2; 9 nucleotides match TRBD1. Germline CDR1 is SGDLS and CDR2 is YYNGEE. The CDR3 consists of 16 residues. Trimming at V came to 3 bases and at J to 1 base, leaving 4 bases not matched to a gene. CDR3 nucleotide sequence: TGTGCCAGCAGCGCAGGGACAGGGAAGAACACCGGGGAGCTGTTTTTT. Protein: CASSAGTGKNTGELFF.

J is TRBJ2-1 and V is TRBV19, with D tentatively TRBD1 (5 bases). The V gene lost 2 bases and the J gene lost 13 bases, with 12 bases spanning the gap. The germline gives CDR1 LNHDA, CDR2 SQIVND (reference sequence). The CDR3 consists of 12 residues. Here the CDR3 reads CASSIQTGNQFF. The CDR3 DNA is TGTGCCAGTAGTATACAAACAGGAAATCAGTTCTTC.

V and J are TRBV18 and TRBJ1-2; tentatively, D is TRBD1 (5 bases). The germline V gene has CDR1 KGHSH and CDR2 LQKENI. Trimming removed 2 bases from V and 2 bases from J, with 15 bases in between. The CDR3 is made up of 16 amino acids. The DNA of the CDR3 is TGTGCCAGCTCACCAAATGGGGCCGCTTGGAACTATGGCTACACCTTC. The encoded protein is CASSPNGAAWNYGYTF.

The rearrangement links TRBV2 to TRBJ1-6; D call uncertain. Trimming took off 8 bases at V and 8 bases at J, with 13 bases between the two ends. Germline V gene sequence: CDR1 SNHLY, CDR2 FYNNEI. This CDR3 is 13 amino acids long. The CDR3 DNA is TGTGCCAGCTACATGGGTGGTTATTCACCCCTCCACTTT. Encoded protein: CASYMGGYSPLHF.